These 21 T cell receptor beta chains share one sample of origin, sequenced in a study of response to subunit inactivated influenza vaccine. A single record per CDR3 protein comes from TCRdb applying MiXCR to the RT-PCR reads. The sample records over 650,000 distinct CDR3 sequences, under 20% being singletons. The source was PBMCs from blood, collected roughly 5 days after vaccination. The receptors originated from a man aged 50-59 years who received an inactivated influenza vaccine.

In this sample, this clonotype turned up many times. The rearrangement links TRBV5-6 to TRBJ2-3; 9 nucleotides align to TRBD2. V lost 3 bases and J lost 1; bases outside the gene matches: 6. The V gene's germline CDR1 is SGHDT and CDR2 YYEEEE. The CDR3 spans 16 residues. CDR3 bases: TGTGCCAGCAGCTGGACGGCGGGGGGGCGCACAGATACGCAGTATTTT. This gives the protein CASSWTAGGRTDTQYF.

Only a few counts were recorded for this clonotype. DNA of the CDR3: TGTGCCAGCACCGTGACAGGGGACTACGAGCAGTACTTC. Translation gives CASTVTGDYEQYF. The chain carries TRBV28 and TRBJ2-7; 8 bases are a match to TRBD1. Trimming cost V 7 bases and J 3 bases; bases outside gene matches: 5. From germline, CDR1 is MDHEN and CDR2 SYDVKM. This CDR3 spans 13 amino acids.

The chain carries TRBV5-1 and TRBJ2-5; 7 nucleotides align to TRBD2. The CDR3 loop spans 15 amino acids. Losses at the gene ends were 4 bases for V and 3 bases for J; bases not matched to a gene: 9. Per the germline V gene, CDR1 is SGHRS and CDR2 is YFSETQ. CDR3 nucleotides: TGCGCCAGCAGCGTGGGGGGGAGTTCGAAAGAGACCCAGTACTTC. Its translation is CASSVGGSSKETQYF.

This clonotype was seen more than once but under ten times. The rearrangement links TRBV24-1 to TRBJ2-3; D possibly corresponds to TRBD2 (5 bases). The CDR3 runs 14 residues. Per germline, CDR1 KGHDR and CDR2 SFDVKD. The V gene lost 2 bases and the J gene lost 5 bases, with 10 bases spanning the gap. The CDR3: CATSDSWTLDTQYF. CDR3 DNA sequence: TGTGCCACCAGTGATTCCTGGACTCTAGATACGCAGTATTTT.

This clonotype was seen only a few times. The rearrangement links TRBV7-2 to TRBJ2-3; 10 bases align to TRBD1. Germline V CDR1 and CDR2: SGHTA, FQGNSA. CDR3 length equals 15 residues. Trimming took 5 bases from V and 6 from J; bases not matched to a gene: 8. CDR3 bases: TGTGCCAGCAGCCTCATTGACAGGGGGCGGGATACGCAGTATTTT. Its translation: CASSLIDRGRDTQYF.

This clonotype was picked up a small number of times. This sequence joins TRBV20-1 and TRBJ2-2, with 14 nucleotides matching TRBD2. The ends lost 3 bases at V and 8 bases at J; junction bases unmatched: 5. The germline gives CDR1 DFQATT, CDR2 SNEGSKA (reference sequence). This CDR3 is 15 amino acids long. CDR3 loop: CSARTSGRAEGELFF. The CDR3 DNA is TGCAGTGCTAGGACTAGCGGGAGGGCCGAGGGGGAGCTGTTTTTT.

This clonotype came up a few times. V gene TRBV12-3 or TRBV12-4 combines with J gene TRBJ2-5, with 12 bases that match TRBD2. V gave up 4 bases and J gave up 5 bases; unmatched junction bases: 2. The CDR3 sequence is 14 residues long. The CDR3 loop reads CASSSTSGSETQYF. The CDR3 DNA follows: TGTGCCAGCAGTTCGACTAGCGGGAGTGAGACCCAGTACTTC.

J is TRBJ1-1 and V is TRBV6-1; D unresolved. CDR3 length: 10 amino acids. From germline, CDR1 is MNHNS and CDR2 SASEGT. Trimming took off 6 bases at V and 3 bases at J, with 2 bases between the two ends. As DNA, the CDR3 is TGTGCCAGCAGGTACACTGAAGCTTTCTTT. Residues: CASRYTEAFF.

V usage is TRBV5-1 and J usage is TRBJ2-3; 7 positions match TRBD1. The length of the CDR3 is 16 residues. The J segment lost 0 bases and the V segment lost 5 bases, leaving 9 bases of the junction unmatched. CDR1 is SGHRS and CDR2 is YFSETQ in the germline V gene. CDR3 protein: CASRAGTVSSTDTQYF. CDR3 nucleotides: TGCGCCAGCAGAGCCGGGACAGTCTCTAGCACAGATACGCAGTATTTT.

The chain employs TRBV7-2 and TRBJ2-7; 8 bases fit TRBD1. Losses at the gene ends were 5 bases for V and 2 bases for J; bases not matched to a gene: 11. Germline V CDR1 and CDR2: SGHTA, FQGNSA. There are 16 residues in the CDR3. The CDR3, as DNA: TGTGCCAGCAGCCTAGGGACAGGTCCCTCCCCCTACGAGCAGTACTTC. Its translation: CASSLGTGPSPYEQYF. Full variable domain (missing parts from reference TRBV7-2 and TRBJ2-7): GAGVSQSPSNKVTEKGKDVELRCDPISGHTALYWYRQSLGQGLEFLIYFQGNSAPDKSGLPSDRFSAERTGGSVSTLTIQRTQQEDSAVYLCASSLGTGPSPYEQYFGPGTRLTVT.

This clonotype was detected only a few times. The rearrangement uses TRBV6-2 or TRBV6-3 and TRBJ2-1; TRBD2 matches 9 bases. The CDR3 loop spans 14 amino acids. From germline, CDR1 is MNHEY and CDR2 SVGEGT. After removal of 8 bases from V and 4 bases from J, the junction contained 6 bases not matched to a gene. Here the CDR3 DNA reads TGTGCCAGCGCGGGGACTAGCCCTTACAATGAGCAGTTCTTC. It yields the protein CASAGTSPYNEQFF.

The chain employs TRBV28 and TRBJ2-7, with D possibly TRBD2 on 5 matching bases. The length of the CDR3 is 17 residues. Germline assignment: CDR1 MDHEN and CDR2 SYDVKM. Trimming took 2 bases from V and 0 from J, leaving 17 bases between them. CDR3 DNA: TGTGCCAGCAGTTTAGTGCAGCGGACCTTCAGCTCCTACGAGCAGTACTTC. Encoded protein: CASSLVQRTFSSYEQYF.

To note about this clonotype: An end of the junction differs from the germline gene, which may be a read error. The chain carries TRBV5-6 and TRBJ1-2; D is uncertain. Germline CDR1 reads SGHDT; CDR2 reads YYEEEE. This CDR3 is 19 amino acids long. Here the CDR3 reads CASGFRRFEGPGSNYGYTF. In nucleotides, the CDR3 is TGTGCCAGCGGCTTTAGACGGTTCGAAGGGCCGGGATCGAACTATGGCTACACCTTC.

The chain couples TRBV10-3 to TRBJ2-1; 7 bases fit TRBD2. CDR1 is ENHRY, CDR2 SYGVKD, per germline. V shed 1 base and J 0 bases; nucleotides not matched to a gene: 6. There are 17 residues in the CDR3. The CDR3 region has the DNA TGTGCCATCAGTGAGTTGGCTAGCGGCAGCTCCTACAATGAGCAGTTCTTC. Its translation: CAISELASGSSYNEQFF.

This clonotype was observed a few times. The chain is built from TRBV10-3 and TRBJ2-1; possibly TRBD1 or TRBD2 for D (5 bases each). The CDR3 extends over 13 amino acids. CDR1 ENHRY and CDR2 SYGVKD come from the germline V gene. V lost 6 bases to trimming and J lost 9 bases, with 15 bases between them. CDR3 loop: CAISLGPKGEQFF. The CDR3, as DNA: TGTGCCATCAGCTTGGGACCGAAGGGTGAGCAGTTCTTC.

CDR3 residues: CASSQDLREGPYNEQFF. CDR3 sequence (DNA): TGTGCCAGCAGCCAAGATCTTCGGGAGGGTCCCTACAATGAGCAGTTCTTC. The rearrangement links TRBV4-2 to TRBJ2-1; 8 bases match TRBD2. After removal of 0 bases from V and 2 bases from J, the junction contained 6 bases not matched to a gene. Per germline, CDR1 LGHNA and CDR2 YNFKEQ. CDR3 length: 17 amino acids.

The rearrangement joins TRBV7-2 to TRBJ2-3, with a weak D call TRBD1 (5 bases). The CDR3 contains 14 residues. V was clipped by 4 bases and J by 2 bases, with 10 bases between them. The V gene's germline CDR1 is SGHTA and CDR2 FQGNSA. The CDR3 DNA sequence: TGTGCCAGCAGCTCAGGACACGCCACAGATACGCAGTATTTT. Its protein product is CASSSGHATDTQYF.

This clonotype was seen only a few times. This chain links TRBV4-2 with TRBJ1-1; 10 bases are shared with TRBD1. The CDR3 is made up of 16 amino acids. CDR1 is LGHNA and CDR2 is YNFKEQ in the germline V gene. J lost 10 bases, V lost 0 bases, and 11 bases had no gene match. CDR3 protein: CASSQDPGTGAPGAFF. For the CDR3, the DNA is TGTGCCAGCAGCCAAGACCCCGGGACAGGGGCGCCAGGAGCTTTCTTT.

The chain uses TRBV7-9 and TRBJ2-3, with D perhaps assigned TRBD1 or TRBD2 (5 bases each). Germline V lookup: CDR1 SEHNR, CDR2 FQNEAQ (reference sequence). The ends were cut back, 1 base at V and 1 base at J, with 12 bases in the middle. This CDR3 spans 16 amino acids. CDR3 sequence reads: CASSLDGAGGTDTQYF. In nucleotides, the CDR3 is TGTGCCAGCAGCTTAGATGGGGCGGGCGGCACAGATACGCAGTATTTT.

The chain combines TRBV28 with TRBJ2-1; 9 nucleotides align to TRBD1. In germline, CDR1 is MDHEN, CDR2 SYDVKM. This CDR3 has 12 residues. V gave up 6 bases and J gave up 12 bases; unmatched junction bases: 6. The CDR3 region has the DNA TGTGCCAGCAGGCGGGACAGGGTCGGGCAGTTCTTC. It is translated as CASRRDRVGQFF.

In this sample, this clonotype turned up a few times. The V gene is TRBV12-3 or TRBV12-4, the J gene TRBJ1-1; D not resolved. This CDR3 spans 12 amino acids. Trimming took off 1 base at V and 6 bases at J, with 6 bases between the two ends. The CDR3 coding sequence is TGTGCCAGCAGTTTAGGGACGGCTGAAGCTTTCTTT. Translating it yields CASSLGTAEAFF.